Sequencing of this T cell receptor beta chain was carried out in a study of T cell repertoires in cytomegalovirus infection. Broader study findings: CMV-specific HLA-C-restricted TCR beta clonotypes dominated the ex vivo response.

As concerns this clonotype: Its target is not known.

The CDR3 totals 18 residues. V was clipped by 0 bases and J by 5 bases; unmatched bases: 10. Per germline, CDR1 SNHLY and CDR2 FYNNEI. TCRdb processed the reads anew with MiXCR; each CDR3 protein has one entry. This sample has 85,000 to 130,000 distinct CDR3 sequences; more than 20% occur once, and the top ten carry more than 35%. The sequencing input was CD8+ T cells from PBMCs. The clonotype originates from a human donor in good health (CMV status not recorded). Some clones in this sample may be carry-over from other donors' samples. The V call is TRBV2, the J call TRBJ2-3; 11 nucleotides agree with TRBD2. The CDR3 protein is CASSEAKTSGALGDTQYF. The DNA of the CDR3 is TGTGCCAGCAGTGAAGCAAAGACTAGCGGGGCTTTGGGAGATACGCAGTATTTT. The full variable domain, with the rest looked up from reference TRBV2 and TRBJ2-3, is EPEVTQTPSHQVTQMGQEVILRCVPISNHLYFYWYRQILGQKVEFLVSFYNNEISEKSEIFDDQFSVERPDGSNFTLKIRSTKLEDSAMYFCASSEAKTSGALGDTQYFGPGTRLTVL.